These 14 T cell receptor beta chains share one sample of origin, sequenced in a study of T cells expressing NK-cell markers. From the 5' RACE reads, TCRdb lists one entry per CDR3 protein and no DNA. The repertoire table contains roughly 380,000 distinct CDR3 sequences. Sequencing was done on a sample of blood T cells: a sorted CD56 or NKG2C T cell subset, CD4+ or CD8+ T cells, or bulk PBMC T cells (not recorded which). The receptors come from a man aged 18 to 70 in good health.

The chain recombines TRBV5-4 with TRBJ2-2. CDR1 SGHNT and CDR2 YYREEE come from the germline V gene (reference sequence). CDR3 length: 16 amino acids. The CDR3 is CASSLLVVGNTGELFF. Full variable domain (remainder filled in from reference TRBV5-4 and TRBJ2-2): ETGVTQSPTHLIKTRGQQVTLRCSSQSGHNTVSWYQQALGQGPQFIFQYYREEENGRGNFPPRFSGLQFPNYSSELNVNALELDDSALYLCASSLLVVGNTGELFFGEGSRLTVL.

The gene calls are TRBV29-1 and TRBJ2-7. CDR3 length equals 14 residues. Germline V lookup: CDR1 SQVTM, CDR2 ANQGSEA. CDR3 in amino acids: CSVEDWIGAYEQYF.

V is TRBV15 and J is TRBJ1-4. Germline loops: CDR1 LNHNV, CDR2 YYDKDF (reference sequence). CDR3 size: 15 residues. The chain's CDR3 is CATSSQLATNEKLFF.

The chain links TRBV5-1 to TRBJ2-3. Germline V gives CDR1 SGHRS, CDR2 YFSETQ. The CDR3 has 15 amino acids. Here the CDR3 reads CASKLAEVSTDTQYF. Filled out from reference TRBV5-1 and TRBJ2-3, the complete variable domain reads KAGVTQTPRYLIKTRGQQVTLSCSPISGHRSVSWYQQTPGQGLQFLFEYFSETQRNKGNFPGRFSGRQFSNSRSEMNVSTLELGDSALYLCASKLAEVSTDTQYFGPGTRLTVL.

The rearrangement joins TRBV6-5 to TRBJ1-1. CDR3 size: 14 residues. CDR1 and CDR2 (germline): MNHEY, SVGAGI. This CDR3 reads CASTLTGRGAEAFF.

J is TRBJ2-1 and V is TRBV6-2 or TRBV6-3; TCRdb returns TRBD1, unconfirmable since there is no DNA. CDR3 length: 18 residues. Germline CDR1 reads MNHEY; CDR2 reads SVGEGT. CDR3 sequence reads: CASSPQGASGGPYNEQFF.

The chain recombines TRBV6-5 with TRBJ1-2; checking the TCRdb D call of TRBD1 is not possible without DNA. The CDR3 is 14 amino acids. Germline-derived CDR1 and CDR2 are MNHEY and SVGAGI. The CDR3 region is CASSYGRSNYGYTF.

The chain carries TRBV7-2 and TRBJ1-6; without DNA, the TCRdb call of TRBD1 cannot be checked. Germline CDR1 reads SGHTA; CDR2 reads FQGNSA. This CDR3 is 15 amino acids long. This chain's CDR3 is CASTPLGGYNSPLHF.

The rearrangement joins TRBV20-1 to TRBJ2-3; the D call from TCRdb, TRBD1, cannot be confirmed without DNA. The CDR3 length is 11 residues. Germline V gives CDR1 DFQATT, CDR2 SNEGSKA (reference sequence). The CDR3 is CSADSISTQYF.

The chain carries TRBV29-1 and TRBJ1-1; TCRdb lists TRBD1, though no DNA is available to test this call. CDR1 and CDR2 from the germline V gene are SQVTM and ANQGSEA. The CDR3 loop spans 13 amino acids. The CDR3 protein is CSVEAGVRTEAFF.

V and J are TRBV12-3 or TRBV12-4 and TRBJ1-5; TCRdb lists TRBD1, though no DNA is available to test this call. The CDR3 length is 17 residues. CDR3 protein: CASSPPGQGFLDQPQHF.

CDR3 sequence: CASSYSRTSSSQGDTQYF. The genes are TRBV6-5 and TRBJ2-3; checking the TCRdb D call of TRBD2 is not possible without DNA. This CDR3 is 18 amino acids long. Germline-derived CDR1 and CDR2 are MNHEY and SVGAGI.

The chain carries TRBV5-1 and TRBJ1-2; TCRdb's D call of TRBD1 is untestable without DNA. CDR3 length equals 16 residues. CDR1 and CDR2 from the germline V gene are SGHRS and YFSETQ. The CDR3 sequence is CASSSSFDRADYGYTF.

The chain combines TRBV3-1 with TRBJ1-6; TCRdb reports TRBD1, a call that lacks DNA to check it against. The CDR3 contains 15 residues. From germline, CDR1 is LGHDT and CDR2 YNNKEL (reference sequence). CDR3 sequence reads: CASSREGQNNSPLHF.